Each of the 13 T cell receptor beta chains below was sequenced from the same sample in a study of blood T cell repertoires in COVID-19. This table comes from immunoSEQ multiplex PCR, and its TCRdb copy is limited to in-frame clones, with some not included. The table shows a few hundred thousand clones, with about 84% occurring only once. Sequenced material: PBMCs or T cells enriched from blood (not recorded which). Every receptor here comes from a woman between 35 and 50 years old with acute COVID-19.

V is TRBV19 and J is TRBJ2-5; tentatively, D is TRBD1 (6 bases). V was cut by 2 bases and J by 2 bases, with 12 bases left in between. CDR1 and CDR2 from the germline V gene are LNHDA and SQIVND (reference sequence). The CDR3 spans 15 residues. CDR3 DNA sequence: TGTGCCAGTAGTATACCGGGACACAAACAAGAGACCCAGTACTTC. Encoded protein: CASSIPGHKQETQYF.

The chain carries TRBV7-8 and TRBJ1-2; D might be TRBD1 (6 bases). Germline lookup yields CDR1 SGHVS and CDR2 FQNEAQ. The CDR3 is 16 amino acids. The V gene lost 5 bases and the J gene lost 7 bases, with 23 bases spanning the gap. The DNA for the CDR3 is TGTGCCAGCAGCGAGGGGGACATGGTCGACCAGAGTGGCTACACCTTC. It specifies CASSEGDMVDQSGYTF.

This rearrangement joins TRBV5-4 to TRBJ2-2, with D possibly matching TRBD1 (6 bases). Deletions cut 3 bases from V and 6 bases from J, with 9 bases between. This CDR3 has 13 amino acids. Germline CDR1 and CDR2: SGHNT and YYREEE (reference sequence). The CDR3 here is CASSSQGAGELFF. Written as DNA, the CDR3 is TGTGCCAGCAGCTCACAGGGAGCCGGGGAGCTGTTTTTT.

This clone has only one observation. The CDR3, as DNA: TGTGCCAGCAGCCTAATTACAGATCGCTATGGCTACACCTTC. It codes for CASSLITDRYGYTF. This chain connects TRBV2 to TRBJ1-2; no definite D call. The germline V gene has CDR1 SNHLY and CDR2 FYNNEI. V shed 6 bases and J shed 4 bases, with 15 bases lying between them. The CDR3 covers 14 residues.

This chain connects TRBV4-2 to TRBJ2-6; 14 bases map to TRBD2. The CDR3 contains 19 residues. With 4 bases clipped from V and 3 bases from J, the junction kept 8 bases outside the gene matches. Germline assignment: CDR1 LGHNA and CDR2 YNFKEQ. The CDR3 bases are TGTGCCAGCAGCCTCCGGGGACTAGCGGGGGTTAGTGGGGCCAACGTCCTGACTTTC. The encoded protein is CASSLRGLAGVSGANVLTF.

This chain links TRBV19 with TRBJ2-5; a weak D match, TRBD2 (6 bases). From germline, CDR1 is LNHDA and CDR2 SQIVND (reference sequence). CDR3 size: 14 residues. V lost 5 bases, J lost 0 bases, and 10 bases lay in between. The chain's CDR3 is CASSPGLNQETQYF. The CDR3 coding sequence is TGTGCCAGTAGTCCGGGACTCAACCAAGAGACCCAGTACTTC.

This clone was found many times. This sequence joins TRBV6-2 or TRBV6-3 and TRBJ2-3; D remains unclear. Germline CDR1 and CDR2: MNHEY and SVGEGT. V shed 2 bases and J shed 6 bases, with 12 bases lying between them. This CDR3 comprises 14 residues. The CDR3 DNA is TGTGCCAGCAGTTACAGTCCTTTCGGGGATACGCAGTATTTT. It yields the protein CASSYSPFGDTQYF.

V is TRBV6-5 and J is TRBJ2-1; D is uncertain. CDR1 is MNHEY and CDR2 is SVGAGI in the germline V gene. With 3 bases removed from V and 1 base from J, the gap between germline ends came to 7 bases. The CDR3 covers 14 residues. The CDR3 bases are TGTGCCAGCAGTTATGAACAATCCTACAATGAGCAGTTCTTC. Its translation is CASSYEQSYNEQFF.

CDR3 in DNA: TGTGCCAGCAGCCCCCTGGACAGCCCTAATTCACCCCTCCACTTT. Amino acid sequence: CASSPLDSPNSPLHF. This chain joins TRBV3-1 (or the pseudogene TRBV3-2) and TRBJ1-6, with D perhaps TRBD1 (6 bases). V was trimmed by 4 bases and J by 6 bases, leaving 13 bases between them. Germline V gene lookup returns CDR1 LGHDT and CDR2 YNNKEL (reference sequence). The CDR3 loop spans 15 amino acids.

This clone was observed a handful of times. This CDR3 reads CASSIMDRAGGYTF. As DNA, the CDR3 is TGTGCCAGTAGTATTATGGACAGGGCCGGTGGCTACACCTTC. This chain joins TRBV19 and TRBJ1-2; 8 nucleotides line up with TRBD1. The CDR3 is made up of 14 amino acids. V shed 3 bases, J shed 7 bases, and the junction held 7 bases outside the gene matches. CDR1 and CDR2 from the germline V gene are LNHDA and SQIVND (reference sequence).

The J gene is TRBJ2-7, the V gene TRBV6-6; the match to TRBD1 covers 10 bases. CDR1 and CDR2 (germline): MNHNY, SVGAGI (reference sequence). The CDR3 sequence is 17 residues long. The ends lost 5 bases at V and 6 bases at J; junction bases unmatched: 16. The CDR3 reads CASSRPPAGTGVPEQYF. CDR3 bases: TGTGCCAGCAGTCGCCCGCCCGCCGGGACAGGGGTTCCCGAGCAGTACTTC.

CDR3: CASSLSQGNTEAFF. The CDR3 DNA follows: TGTGCCAGCAGTTTGTCACAGGGGAACACTGAAGCTTTCTTT. The chain joins TRBV27 to TRBJ1-1, with a possible D match to TRBD1 (6 bases). Germline values: CDR1 MNHEY, CDR2 SMNVEV (reference sequence). The V end was cut by 3 bases, the J end by 1 base, with 9 bases between. The CDR3 consists of 14 residues.

This CDR3 reads CASSVWGGSYNEQFF. The CDR3 DNA sequence: TGTGCCAGCAGCGTATGGGGGGGGTCCTACAATGAGCAGTTCTTC. The gene calls are TRBV2 and TRBJ2-1; 7 positions match TRBD2. The germline V gene encodes CDR1 SNHLY and CDR2 FYNNEI. The CDR3 is 15 residues long. Unmatched junction bases numbered 6, after V lost 6 bases and J lost 1 base. Together with reference TRBV2 and TRBJ2-1, the CDR3 gives the full variable domain: EPEVTQTPSHQVTQMGQEVILRCVPISNHLYFYWYRQILGQKVEFLVSFYNNEISEKSEIFDDQFSVERPDGSNFTLKIRSTKLEDSAMYFCASSVWGGSYNEQFFGPGTRLTVL.